The 3 T cell receptor beta chains presented below share a single source sample, sequenced in a study of blood T cell repertoires in COVID-19. The method was immunoSEQ multiplex PCR; TCRdb's version includes in-frame clones alone and lacks a portion of them. This sample has around 99,000 clones, with around 82% found just once. The sample consisted of peripheral blood. The source of these receptors is a man in his forties or fifties who had recovered from COVID-19.

The chain links TRBV4-1 to TRBJ2-3, with TRBD2 matching over 7 bases. Germline trimming cut 4 bases from V and 6 bases from J; bases unmatched to any gene: 4. CDR1 MGHRA and CDR2 YSYEKL come from the germline V gene. The CDR3 is made up of 13 amino acids. The CDR3 here is CASSPVRGDTQYF. The CDR3 bases are TGCGCCAGCAGCCCAGTGCGGGGGGATACGCAGTATTTT.

This chain connects TRBV2 to TRBJ2-1; the match to TRBD2 covers 12 bases. Losses at the gene ends were 7 bases for V and 10 bases for J; bases not matched to a gene: 11. The germline V gene has CDR1 SNHLY and CDR2 FYNNEI. CDR3 length equals 15 residues. CDR3 in amino acids: CASKLTSGGPGEQFF. CDR3 nucleotides: TGTGCCAGCAAGCTTACTAGCGGGGGGCCAGGGGAGCAGTTCTTC.

The chain carries TRBV3-1 (or the pseudogene TRBV3-2) and TRBJ2-4; D is possibly TRBD2 (6 bases). Per the germline V gene, CDR1 is LGHDT and CDR2 is YNNKEL (reference sequence). The CDR3 runs to 16 residues. Trimming removed 5 bases at V and 6 bases at J, with 20 bases between. The CDR3 bases are TGTGCCAGCAGCAAAAGAGGGTCGGGAGCGGGAAACATTCAGTACTTC. Its protein product is CASSKRGSGAGNIQYF.